This is a list of T cell receptor beta chains from one sample in a study of blood T cells in healthy people across ages. One entry per CDR3 protein, called by TCRdb with MiXCR from the 5' RACE reads. Here the sample spans 710,000 or so distinct CDR3 sequences, approximately 21% being singletons. The sample consisted of blood. These receptors were collected from a man between 65 and 85 years old in good health. Both conserved end residues are part of each CDR3. D genes are given only for firm matches. The size entry is marked missing in some rows and otherwise reads once, few, many or a size class.

D	V	size	J	CDR3	DNA
TRBD2	TRBV25-1	few	TRBJ2-3	CASSDRGTSGWSSTDTQYF	TGTGCCAGCAGTGACCGAGGGACTAGCGGGTGGTCTAGCACAGATACGCAGTATTTT
TRBD1	TRBV12-3/TRBV12-4	-	TRBJ2-3	CANSLKGQGADTQYF	TGTGCCAACAGTTTAAAAGGACAGGGGGCAGATACGCAGTATTTT
-	TRBV5-1	-	TRBJ2-7	CASSLYGDAYEQYF	TGCGCCAGCAGCTTGTACGGGGACGCCTACGAGCAGTACTTC
-	TRBV4-1	few	TRBJ1-5	CASSQDRGAHQPQHF	TGCGCCAGCAGCCAAGATCGGGGGGCCCATCAGCCCCAGCATTTT
-	TRBV6-1	-	TRBJ2-3	CASRRQGILTDTQYF	TGTGCCAGCAGGAGGCAGGGCATACTCACAGATACGCAGTATTTT
TRBD2	TRBV12-3/TRBV12-4	-	TRBJ2-1	CASSPATAGLAPNYNEQFF	TGTGCCAGCAGTCCGGCCACAGCTGGACTAGCGCCTAACTACAATGAGCAGTTCTTC
TRBD2	TRBV30	-	TRBJ2-1	CAWSVGSGSSYNEQFF	TGTGCCTGGAGTGTTGGGAGCGGGAGCTCCTACAATGAGCAGTTCTTC
TRBD2	TRBV5-1	-	TRBJ2-1	CASSVSAGVNEQFF	TGCGCCAGCAGCGTTTCGGCGGGAGTGAATGAGCAGTTCTTC
-	TRBV30	-	TRBJ1-2	CAWSPPGGNPYGYTF	TGTGCCTGGAGTCCCCCAGGAGGGAACCCCTATGGCTACACCTTC
-	TRBV20-1	-	TRBJ2-3	CSAISGSYTDTQYF	TGCAGTGCTATTAGCGGTTCCTACACAGATACGCAGTATTTT
TRBD1	TRBV20-1	few	TRBJ1-5	CSARQGLTNQPQHF	TGCAGTGCAAGACAGGGTTTAACCAATCAGCCCCAGCATTTT
-	TRBV28	-	TRBJ2-7	CASRLFGYYEQYF	TGTGCCAGCAGGTTATTTGGGTACTACGAGCAGTACTTC
-	TRBV7-2	-	TRBJ2-1	CASSFTGTSEQFF	TGTGCCAGCAGCTTCACGGGCACTAGTGAGCAGTTCTTC
-	TRBV5-1	few	TRBJ2-5	CASAEGAVSQETQYF	TGCGCCAGCGCGGAAGGAGCGGTTTCCCAAGAGACCCAGTACTTC
-	TRBV6-5	few	TRBJ1-1	CASSYSPLSGGSTEAFF	TGTGCCAGCAGTTACTCACCACTCTCTGGGGGAAGCACTGAAGCTTTCTTT
-	TRBV12-3/TRBV12-4	-	TRBJ2-1	CASSLRTGRAQNEQFF	TGTGCCAGCAGTCTTCGGACAGGGAGGGCCCAGAATGAGCAGTTCTTC
-	TRBV7-2	-	TRBJ2-7	CASSLVGGPYEQYF	TGTGCCAGCAGCTTAGTCGGGGGCCCCTACGAGCAGTACTTC
TRBD1	TRBV12-3/TRBV12-4	few	TRBJ1-1	CASSLGTGMNTEAFF	TGTGCCAGCAGTTTAGGGACAGGGATGAACACTGAAGCTTTCTTT
-	TRBV27	many	TRBJ2-5	CASSLERGQQETQYF	TGTGCCAGCAGTTTAGAAAGGGGACAACAAGAGACCCAGTACTTC
TRBD2	TRBV6-1	-	TRBJ2-1	CAGTRGLPREGKYNEQFF	TGTGCCGGCACTAGGGGCCTGCCCCGGGAGGGAAAATACAATGAGCAGTTCTTC
TRBD1	TRBV3-1	few	TRBJ1-2	CASREAGTGYGYTF	TGTGCCAGCAGAGAGGCCGGGACAGGCTATGGCTACACCTTC
TRBD1	TRBV12-3/TRBV12-4	-	TRBJ1-1	CASRSGTGANTEAFF	TGTGCCAGCAGATCCGGGACAGGGGCGAACACTGAAGCTTTCTTT
TRBD1	TRBV12-3/TRBV12-4	-	TRBJ1-4	CASSSTGKNEKLFF	TGTGCCAGCAGTTCGACAGGGAAAAATGAAAAACTGTTTTTT
TRBD2	TRBV9	few	TRBJ2-7	CASSVQGGLSYEQYF	TGTGCCAGCAGCGTGCAGGGAGGGTTGTCCTACGAGCAGTACTTC
-	TRBV20-1	few	TRBJ2-3	CSARDSLQDTQYF	TGCAGTGCTAGGGACAGTTTACAAGATACGCAGTATTTT
TRBD2	TRBV20-1	-	TRBJ2-1	CSAGLAGLSRREQFF	TGCAGTGCTGGGCTAGCGGGCCTCTCTAGGAGGGAGCAGTTCTTC
-	TRBV12-3/TRBV12-4	-	TRBJ2-1	CASTIGGWNEQFF	TGTGCCAGCACCATCGGGGGTTGGAATGAGCAGTTCTTC
-	TRBV5-1	-	TRBJ1-5	CASRKVASGTSLALGPQHF	TGCGCTAGCAGAAAGGTCGCCAGCGGGACCTCCTTGGCTTTGGGGCCCCAGCATTTT
-	TRBV2	-	TRBJ2-2	CASSRGQMLPPNTGELFF	TGTGCCAGCAGTCGAGGACAGATGTTACCCCCGAACACCGGGGAGCTGTTTTTT
TRBD1	TRBV6-6	-	TRBJ2-4	CASSYPGQGRLKNIQYF	TGTGCCAGCAGTTACCCGGGACAGGGGCGGTTAAAAAACATTCAGTACTTC
-	TRBV18	few	TRBJ1-1	CASSPLGGNTEAFF	TGTGCCAGCTCACCACTCGGTGGGAACACTGAAGCTTTCTTT
-	TRBV29-1	few	TRBJ2-1	CSVVFWENEQFF	TGCAGCGTTGTGTTTTGGGAGAATGAGCAGTTCTTC